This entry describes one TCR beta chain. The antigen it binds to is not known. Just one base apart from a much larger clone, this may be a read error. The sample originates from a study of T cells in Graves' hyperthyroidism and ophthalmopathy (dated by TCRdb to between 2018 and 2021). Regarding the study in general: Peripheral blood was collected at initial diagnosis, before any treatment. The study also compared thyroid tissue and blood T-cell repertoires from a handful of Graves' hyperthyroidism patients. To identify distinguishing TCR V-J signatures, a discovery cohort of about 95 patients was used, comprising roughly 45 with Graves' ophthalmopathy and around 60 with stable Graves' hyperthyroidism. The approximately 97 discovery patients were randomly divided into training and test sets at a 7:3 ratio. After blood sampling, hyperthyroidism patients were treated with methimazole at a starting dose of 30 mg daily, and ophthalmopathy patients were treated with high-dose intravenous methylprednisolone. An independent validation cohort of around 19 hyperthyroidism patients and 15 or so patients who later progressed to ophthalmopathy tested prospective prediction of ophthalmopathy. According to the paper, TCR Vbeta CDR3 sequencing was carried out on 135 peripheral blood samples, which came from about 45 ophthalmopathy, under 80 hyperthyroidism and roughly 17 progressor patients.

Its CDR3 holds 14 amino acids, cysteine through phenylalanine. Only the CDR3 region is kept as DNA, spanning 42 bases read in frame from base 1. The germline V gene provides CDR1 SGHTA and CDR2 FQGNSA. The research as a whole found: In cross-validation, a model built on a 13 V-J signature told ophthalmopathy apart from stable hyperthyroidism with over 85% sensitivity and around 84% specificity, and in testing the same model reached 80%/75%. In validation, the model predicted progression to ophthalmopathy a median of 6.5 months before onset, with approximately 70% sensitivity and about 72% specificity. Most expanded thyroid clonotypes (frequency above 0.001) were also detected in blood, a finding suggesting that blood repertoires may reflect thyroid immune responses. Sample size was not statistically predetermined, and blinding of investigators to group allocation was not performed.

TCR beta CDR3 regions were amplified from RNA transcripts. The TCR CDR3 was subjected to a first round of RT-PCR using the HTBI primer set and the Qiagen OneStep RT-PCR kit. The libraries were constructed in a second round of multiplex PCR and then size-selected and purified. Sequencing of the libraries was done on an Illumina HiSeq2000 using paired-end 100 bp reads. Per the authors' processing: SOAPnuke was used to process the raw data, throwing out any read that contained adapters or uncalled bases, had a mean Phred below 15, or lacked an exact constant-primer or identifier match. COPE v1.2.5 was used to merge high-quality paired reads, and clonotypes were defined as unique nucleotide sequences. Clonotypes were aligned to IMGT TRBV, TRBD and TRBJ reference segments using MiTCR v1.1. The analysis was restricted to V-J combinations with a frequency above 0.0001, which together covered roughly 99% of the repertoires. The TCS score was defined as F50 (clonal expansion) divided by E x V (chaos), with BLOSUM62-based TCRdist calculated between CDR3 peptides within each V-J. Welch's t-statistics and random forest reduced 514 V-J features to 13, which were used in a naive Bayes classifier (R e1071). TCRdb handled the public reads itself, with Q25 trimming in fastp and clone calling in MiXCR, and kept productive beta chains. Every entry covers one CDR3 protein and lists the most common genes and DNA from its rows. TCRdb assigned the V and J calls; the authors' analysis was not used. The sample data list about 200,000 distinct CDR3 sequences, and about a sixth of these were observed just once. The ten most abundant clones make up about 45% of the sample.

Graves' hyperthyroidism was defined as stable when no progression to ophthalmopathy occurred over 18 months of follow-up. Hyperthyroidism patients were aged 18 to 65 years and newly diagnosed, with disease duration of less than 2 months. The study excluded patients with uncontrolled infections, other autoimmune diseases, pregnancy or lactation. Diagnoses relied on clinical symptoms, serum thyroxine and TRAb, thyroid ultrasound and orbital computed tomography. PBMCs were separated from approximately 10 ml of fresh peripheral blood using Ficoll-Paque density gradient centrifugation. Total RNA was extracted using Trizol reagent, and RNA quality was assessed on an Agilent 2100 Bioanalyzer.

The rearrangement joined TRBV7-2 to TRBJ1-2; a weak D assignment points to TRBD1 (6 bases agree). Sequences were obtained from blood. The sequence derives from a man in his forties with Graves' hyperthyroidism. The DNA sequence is TGTGCCAGCGGCTTCGGACAGCAGTACTATGGCTACACCTTC. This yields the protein CASGFGQQYYGYTF.